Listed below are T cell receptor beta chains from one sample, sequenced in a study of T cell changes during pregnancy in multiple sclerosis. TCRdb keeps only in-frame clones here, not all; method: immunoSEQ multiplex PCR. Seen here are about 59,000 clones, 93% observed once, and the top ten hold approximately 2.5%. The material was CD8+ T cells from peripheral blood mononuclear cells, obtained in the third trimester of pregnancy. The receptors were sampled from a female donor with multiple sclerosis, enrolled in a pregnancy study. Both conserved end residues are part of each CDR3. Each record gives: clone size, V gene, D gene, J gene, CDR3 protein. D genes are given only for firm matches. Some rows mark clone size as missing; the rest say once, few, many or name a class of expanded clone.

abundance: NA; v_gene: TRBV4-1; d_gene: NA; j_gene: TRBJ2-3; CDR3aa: CASSQDPLGLQVTDTQYF
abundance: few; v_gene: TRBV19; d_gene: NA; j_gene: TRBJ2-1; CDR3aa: CASSIKRSSYNEQFF
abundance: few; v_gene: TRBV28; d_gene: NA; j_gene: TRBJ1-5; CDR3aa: CASSLGGGNQPQHF
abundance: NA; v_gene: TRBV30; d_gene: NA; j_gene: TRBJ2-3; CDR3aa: CAWGEDSSAQYF
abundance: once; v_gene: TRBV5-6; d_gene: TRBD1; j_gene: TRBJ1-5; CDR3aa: CASSSTGGNQPQHF
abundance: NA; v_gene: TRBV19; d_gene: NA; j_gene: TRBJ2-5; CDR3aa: CASSIIISGQETQYF
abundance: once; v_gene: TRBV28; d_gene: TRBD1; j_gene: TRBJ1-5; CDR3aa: CASSFTPGTGYSNQPQHF
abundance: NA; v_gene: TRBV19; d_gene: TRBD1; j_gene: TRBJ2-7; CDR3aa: CATRDRNVYEQYF
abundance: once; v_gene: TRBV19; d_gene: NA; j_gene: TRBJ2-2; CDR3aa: CASSIGHANTGELFF
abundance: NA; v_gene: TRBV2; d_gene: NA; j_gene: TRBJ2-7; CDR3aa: CASSVATSSYEQYF
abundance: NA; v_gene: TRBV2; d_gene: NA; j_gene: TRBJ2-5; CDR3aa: CASRRLTKNRETQYF
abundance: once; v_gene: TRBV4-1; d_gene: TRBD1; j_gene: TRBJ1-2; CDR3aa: CASSQITDRAYGYTF
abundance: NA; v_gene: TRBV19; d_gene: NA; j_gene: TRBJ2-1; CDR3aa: CASSIMAGTYNEQFF
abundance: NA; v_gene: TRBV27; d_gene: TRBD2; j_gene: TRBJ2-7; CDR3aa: CASSPSGARGAYEQYF
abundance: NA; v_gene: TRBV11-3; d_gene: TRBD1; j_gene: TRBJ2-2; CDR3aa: CASSLGGQGFTGELFF